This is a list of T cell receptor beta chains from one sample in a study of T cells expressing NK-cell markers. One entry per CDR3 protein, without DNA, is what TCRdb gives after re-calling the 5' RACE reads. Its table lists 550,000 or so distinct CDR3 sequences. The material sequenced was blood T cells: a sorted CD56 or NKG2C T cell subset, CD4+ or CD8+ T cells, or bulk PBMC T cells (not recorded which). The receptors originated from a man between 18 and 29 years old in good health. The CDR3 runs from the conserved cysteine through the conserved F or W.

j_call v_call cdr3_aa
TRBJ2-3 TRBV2 CASTVETDTQYF
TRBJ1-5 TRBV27 CASSRSTYRGSNQPQHF
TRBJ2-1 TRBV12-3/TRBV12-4 CASTTWGGQERFF
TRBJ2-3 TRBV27 CASSPQSPMRDTQYF
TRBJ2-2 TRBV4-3 CASSQGLAGGANTGELFF
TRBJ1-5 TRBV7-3 CASSLRAGSIQPQHF
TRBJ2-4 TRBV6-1 CASRKVGAGSRNIQYF
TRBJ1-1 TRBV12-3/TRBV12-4 CASSLAGGSGTEAFF
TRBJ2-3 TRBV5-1 CASSLIAAPTEYTDTQYF
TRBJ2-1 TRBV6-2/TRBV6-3 CASAEFNEQFF
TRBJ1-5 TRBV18 CASSPIQGRDQPQHF
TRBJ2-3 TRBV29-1 CSVPFLYTQYF
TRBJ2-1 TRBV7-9 CASSIWTSGGNNEQFF
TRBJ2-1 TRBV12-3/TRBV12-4 CASSWSGSQADEQFF
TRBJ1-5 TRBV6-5 CASRGGTGYSNQPQHF
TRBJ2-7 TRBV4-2 CASSQDPSQTGAYEQYF
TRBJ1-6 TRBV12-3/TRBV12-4 CASTSSRQVNSPLHF
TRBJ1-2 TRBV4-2 CASSQGAGIYGYTF
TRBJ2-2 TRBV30 CAWNTGDTGELFF
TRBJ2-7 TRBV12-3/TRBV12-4 CASSFTPGPNYEQYF
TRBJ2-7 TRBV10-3 CAISEFYEQYF
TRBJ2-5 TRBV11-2 CASRKNTGTQETQYF
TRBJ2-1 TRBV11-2 CASSQTRGSEQFF
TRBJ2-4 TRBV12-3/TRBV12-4 CASSLLDGNIQYF
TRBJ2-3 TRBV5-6 CASRARLLPGHGGTNTDTQYF
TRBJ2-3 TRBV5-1 CASYAGDGDTQYF
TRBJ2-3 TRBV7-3 CASSTGTTTDTQYF
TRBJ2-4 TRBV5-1 CASSDPQGAGKLAKNIQYF
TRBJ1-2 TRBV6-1 CASSQGTGVYGYTF
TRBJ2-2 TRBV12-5 CASASGSTGELFF
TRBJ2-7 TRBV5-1 CASSLRQGWYEQYF
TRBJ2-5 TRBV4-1 CASSYDRGRIETQYF
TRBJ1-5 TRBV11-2 CASSFGGVGGNQPQHF
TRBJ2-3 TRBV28 CASKVGGGEDTQYF
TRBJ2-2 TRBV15 CATSRRSESTGELFF
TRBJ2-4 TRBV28 CASSTTGRGLFQYF
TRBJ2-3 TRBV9 CASSPAEGSGSGLDTQYF
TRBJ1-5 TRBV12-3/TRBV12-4 CASTPGVSNQPQHF
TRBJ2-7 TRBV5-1 CASSFRTATYEQYF
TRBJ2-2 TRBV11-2 CASSPWGGSLTGELFF
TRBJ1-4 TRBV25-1 CASSDPSRGGKLFF
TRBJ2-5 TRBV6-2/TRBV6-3 CASKEGGASETQYF
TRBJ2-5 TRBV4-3 CASSQDLTAQETQYF
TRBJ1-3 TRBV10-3 CAIRGTGLNTIYF
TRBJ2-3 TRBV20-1 CSAGLTPAQYF
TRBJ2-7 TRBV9 CASSGTGFEQYF